The text below deals with one TCR beta chain. Its target is not known. Treatment described: roughly 18 received Ad26.COV2.S at low or high dose, single or two shots; roughly five received placebo; per-sample allocation not given. It was on day 63 after the first vaccine or placebo injection that samples were taken. The source of the sample is a study of Ad26.COV2.S vaccination and SARS-CoV-2 variants. Study in general: Recipients of Ad26.COV2.S got it intramuscularly, once or twice 56 days apart.

The CDR3 is 15 amino acids. J gave up 4 bases and V 6 bases, and 5 bases lay outside the gene matches. From germline, CDR1 is SGHAT and CDR2 FQNNGV. Sequencing was performed with immunoSEQ multiplex PCR; in TCRdb, only in-frame clones are kept and a portion is missing. The sample gives about 440,000 clones, roughly nine tenths of which show up once; 13% is in the top ten. Findings and caveats of the study: TCR breadth and depth estimates may have understated total T cell responses.

Sample: peripheral blood, taken in a trial of Ad26.COV2.S vaccine versus placebo. The source of this sequence is a person aged 18 to 59 who received the Ad26.COV2.S COVID-19 vaccine or a placebo. The V and J genes are TRBV11-2 and TRBJ2-3; TRBD1 matches at 12 bases. CDR3 sequence reads: CASRKGQGASDTQYF. The CDR3, as DNA: TGTGCCAGCAGGAAGGGACAGGGGGCGTCAGATACGCAGTATTTT.